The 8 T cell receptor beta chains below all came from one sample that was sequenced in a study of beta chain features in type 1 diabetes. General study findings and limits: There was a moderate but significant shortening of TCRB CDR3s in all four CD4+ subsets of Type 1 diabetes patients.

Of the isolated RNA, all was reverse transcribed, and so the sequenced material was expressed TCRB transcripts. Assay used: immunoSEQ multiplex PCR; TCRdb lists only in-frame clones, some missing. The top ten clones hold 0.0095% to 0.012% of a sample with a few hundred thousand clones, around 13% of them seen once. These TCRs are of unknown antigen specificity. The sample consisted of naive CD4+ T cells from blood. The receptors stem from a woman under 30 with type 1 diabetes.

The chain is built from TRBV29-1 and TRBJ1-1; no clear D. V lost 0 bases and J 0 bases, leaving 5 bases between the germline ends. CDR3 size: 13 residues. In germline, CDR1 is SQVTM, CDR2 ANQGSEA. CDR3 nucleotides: TGCAGCGTTGAAGAGTCAGTGAACACTGAAGCTTTCTTT. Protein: CSVEESVNTEAFF.

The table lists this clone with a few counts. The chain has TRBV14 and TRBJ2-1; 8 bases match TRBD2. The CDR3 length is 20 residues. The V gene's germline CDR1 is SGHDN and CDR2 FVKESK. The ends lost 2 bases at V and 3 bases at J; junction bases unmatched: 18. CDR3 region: CASSQSLPVPWREDYNEQFF. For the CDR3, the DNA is TGTGCCAGCAGCCAAAGCCTCCCAGTACCCTGGCGGGAGGACTACAATGAGCAGTTCTTC.

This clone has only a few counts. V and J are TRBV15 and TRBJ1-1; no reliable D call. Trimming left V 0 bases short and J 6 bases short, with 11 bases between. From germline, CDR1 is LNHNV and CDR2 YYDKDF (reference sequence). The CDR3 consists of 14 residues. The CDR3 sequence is CATSREPGLPEAFF. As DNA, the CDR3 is TGTGCCACCAGCAGAGAACCAGGCCTCCCTGAAGCTTTCTTT. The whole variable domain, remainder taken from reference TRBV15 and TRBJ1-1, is DAMVIQNPRYQVTQFGKPVTLSCSQTLNHNVMYWYQQKSSQAPKLLFHYYDKDFNNEADTPDNFQSRRPNTSFCFLDIRSPGLGDTAMYLCATSREPGLPEAFFGQGTRLTVV.

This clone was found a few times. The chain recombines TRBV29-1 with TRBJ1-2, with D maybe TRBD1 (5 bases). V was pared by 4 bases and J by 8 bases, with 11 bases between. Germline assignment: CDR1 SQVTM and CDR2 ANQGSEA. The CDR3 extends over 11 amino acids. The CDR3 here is CSVGGEGGYTF. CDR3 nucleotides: TGCAGCGTTGGAGGGGAGGGCGGCTACACCTTC. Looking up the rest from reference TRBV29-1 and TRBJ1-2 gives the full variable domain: SAVISQKPSRDICQRGTSLTIQCQVDSQVTMMFWYRQQPGQSLTLIATANQGSEATYESGFVIDKFPISRPNLTFSTLTVSNMSPEDSSIYLCSVGGEGGYTFGSGTRLTVV.

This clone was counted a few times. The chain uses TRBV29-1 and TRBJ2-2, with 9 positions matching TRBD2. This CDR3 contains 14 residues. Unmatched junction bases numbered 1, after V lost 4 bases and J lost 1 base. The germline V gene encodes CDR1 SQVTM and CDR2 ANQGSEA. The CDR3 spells CSVVAGENTGELFF. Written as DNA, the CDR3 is TGCAGCGTTGTAGCGGGAGAGAACACCGGGGAGCTGTTTTTT.

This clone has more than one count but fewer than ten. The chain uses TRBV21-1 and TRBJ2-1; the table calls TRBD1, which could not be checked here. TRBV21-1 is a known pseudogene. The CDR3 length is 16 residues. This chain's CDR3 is CASSKWGDRSDNEQFF. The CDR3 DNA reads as TGTGCCAGCAGCAAGTGGGGGGACAGGTCCGACAATGAGCAGTTCTTC.

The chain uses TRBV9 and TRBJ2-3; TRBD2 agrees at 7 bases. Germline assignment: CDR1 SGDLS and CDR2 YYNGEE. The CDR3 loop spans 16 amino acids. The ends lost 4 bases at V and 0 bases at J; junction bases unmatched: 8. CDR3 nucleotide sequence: TGTGCCAGCAGCCTCAACGGGGGGATAAGCACAGATACGCAGTATTTT. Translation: CASSLNGGISTDTQYF.

The DNA for the CDR3 is TGCAGCGTGGACAGGTCGGTTGGCGACACTGAAGCTTTCTTT. This gives the protein CSVDRSVGDTEAFF. V usage is TRBV29-1 and J usage is TRBJ1-1; 7 nucleotides line up with TRBD1. The CDR3 runs 14 residues. V dropped 6 bases and J dropped 3; count of bases not matched to a gene: 10. CDR1 SQVTM and CDR2 ANQGSEA come from the germline V gene.